This entry concerns a single T cell receptor (beta chain). Its specificity is unknown. The data were taken from a study of T cell responses to AZD1222 COVID-19 vaccine. Study results and caveats: In a largely white British group with more females than males, clonal diversity was possibly underestimated.

Only in-frame clones appear in the TCRdb table, and some are missing; sequencing was by immunoSEQ multiplex PCR. Counted here are around 180,000 clones, 94% occurring once; the ten biggest clones make up roughly 9.8%. The material sequenced was peripheral blood, taken on day 0 of AZD1222 vaccination. The sequence was collected from an adult in good health.

In DNA, the CDR3 is TGTGCCAGCAGCTTAGCCCCCACAGGGCCCCAGCATTTT. Residues: CASSLAPTGPQHF. This chain uses TRBV11-2 with TRBJ1-5; weak D call: TRBD1 (5 bases). Germline CDR1 SGHAT, CDR2 FQNNGV. V was trimmed by 1 base and J by 9 bases, leaving 10 bases between them. The CDR3 contains 13 residues.